This TCR beta chain appears in the sequencing data of a study of blood T cell repertoires in COVID-19 (dated by TCRdb to 2019 to 2021). Regarding the complete study: Samples covering the acute and convalescent phases of COVID-19 were provided by collaborators in the United States, Italy and Spain. Samples came from the ongoing ImmuneRACE study (first 160 participants) plus 1,254 subjects from 6 global collaborators. The repertoires were released in a freely available public database intended as a resource for research on the immune response to SARS-CoV-2. Where HLA class I and class II types were available, the types were taken from metadata supplied by the sample provider, not from assay-based typing. The dataset comprised deeply sampled blood TCRbeta repertoires from subjects exposed to, actively infected with, or recovered from COVID-19. Sample metadata almost always included a de-identified subject ID, COVID-19 status, age in years and sex. The prospective study material was composed of cDNA or gDNA derived from T cells, B-cell-depleted T cells, or PBMCs. Study-wide findings and limitations: Clinical and demographic metadata were provided uncurated, with the amount varying by source and participant.

The CDR3 sequence holds 14 residues, the cysteine and phenylalanine included. Only the CDR3 region is kept as DNA, spanning 42 bases read in frame from base 1. The junction shows trimming of 4 bases on V and 5 bases on J, and the gene matches do not reach 8 bases of it. CDR1 and CDR2, looked up from the germline V gene, are SGHRS and YFSETQ. Note on this clone: The specificity of this receptor is unknown. It has no much larger one-base neighbor in the sample; base qualities were not kept.

The immunoSEQ Assay, a bias-controlled multiplex PCR, was used to amplify TCRbeta CDR3 regions from genomic DNA. As for the original processing: The number of nucleated cells in each sample was estimated from the amplification of reference gene primers within the assay. To quantify the absolute abundance of each unique TCRbeta CDR3 rearrangement, sequence reads were collapsed and filtered. For each sample, productive Simpson clonality was calculated as the square root of Simpson's diversity index across productive rearrangements. TCRdb obtained this table from immuneACCESS and retained in-frame rearrangements with V and J assigned. These tables miss some clones; where compared with another copy, unresolved V genes account for less than half of the shortfall, and the remainder is unexplained. The DNA gave D and trimming, while V, J and clone size come from that table. A total of about 120,000 clones appear in this sample, about 70% of them only once. The ten largest account for 7.6% of the sample.

The collaborating institutions used their own protocols to collect whole blood in K2EDTA tubes. For TCRbeta analysis, collaborator samples were shipped as frozen whole blood, as isolated PBMCs, or as DNA extracted from either sample type. This receptor was taken from a woman aged 60-70 years with acute or convalescent COVID-19. The specimen sequenced was peripheral blood. The V and J segments used are TRBV5-1 and TRBJ2-5; 7 bases in between match TRBD1. The DNA is TGCGCCAGCAGCCTATTGACAGGGCCGGAGACCCAGTACTTC. Translated, it gives CASSLLTGPETQYF.